Each of the 14 T cell receptor beta chains below was sequenced from the same sample in a study of vaccination effects on CD4 cells after COVID-19. Their recognized antigens are unknown. Peptide-pool stimulation followed by sequencing identified expanded antigen-specific CD4+ clonotypes in the ViraFEST assay. With roughly 9 days of culture completed, CD4+ T cells were isolated. Each participant was given two doses of one vaccine (BNT162b2 or mRNA-1273). Here immunoSEQ multiplex PCR was the method, and the copy in TCRdb shows in-frame clones only, minus some. There are around 32,000 clones in the sample; 55% to 75% occur only once, and around 12% lies in the top ten. Sequenced material: CD4+ T cells from PBMCs cultured with HCoV-229E spike peptides, taken after COVID-19 vaccination. The receptor source for this set is a human donor who received a COVID-19 vaccine.

This sequence joins TRBV5-6 and TRBJ1-4; D is unclear. Germline V CDR1 and CDR2: SGHDT, YYEEEE. CDR3 length: 12 residues. The germline V and J ends were trimmed by 4 bases and 9 bases, with 10 bases remaining between them. CDR3 bases: TGTGCCAGCAGCCGCCCCCTGCAAAAACTGTTTTTT. Residues: CASSRPLQKLFF.

The rearrangement uses TRBV10-3 and TRBJ2-2; D remains unclear. Trimming took off 4 bases at V and 2 bases at J, with 14 bases between the two ends. In germline, CDR1 is ENHRY, CDR2 SYGVKD. The CDR3 extends over 16 amino acids. The CDR3 nucleotides are TGTGCCATCAGTGGTGGTGTAACGAGAAACACCGGGGAGCTGTTTTTT. Amino acid sequence: CAISGGVTRNTGELFF.

V gene TRBV25-1 combines with J gene TRBJ1-1; unclear D gene. The CDR3 length is 13 residues. The V gene's germline CDR1 is MGHDK and CDR2 SYGVNS. V dropped 5 bases and J dropped 2 bases, with 9 bases sitting between them. In nucleotides, the CDR3 is TGTGCCAGCAGTCAAGGGCTAAACACTGAAGCTTTCTTT. Translated: CASSQGLNTEAFF.

The chain recombines TRBV5-4 with TRBJ2-3; D may be TRBD1 (6 bases). Germline assignment: CDR1 SGHNT and CDR2 YYREEE (reference sequence). Trimming cost V 4 bases and J 2 bases, with 11 bases left between them. This CDR3 contains 14 residues. The CDR3 spells CASSTGQPTDTQYF. The CDR3 coding sequence is TGTGCCAGCAGCACCGGACAGCCCACAGATACGCAGTATTTT.

Here the CDR3 DNA reads TGTGCCAGCAGCGCAGGGACAGGCCCGGTGGTCCAGCATTTT. Protein: CASSAGTGPVVQHF. V gene TRBV2 combines with J gene TRBJ1-5, with 8 nucleotides matching TRBD1. J lost 12 bases, V lost 6 bases, and 13 bases had no gene match. This CDR3 has 14 amino acids. Germline lookup yields CDR1 SNHLY and CDR2 FYNNEI.

The V gene is TRBV6-6, the J gene TRBJ2-1, with 9 positions matching TRBD2. CDR1 MNHNY and CDR2 SVGAGI come from the germline V gene (reference sequence). The CDR3 is 16 amino acids. With V trimmed by 5 bases and J by 6 bases, 11 bases remained unmatched. The CDR3 DNA reads TGTGCCAGCAGTAAGCGTGGGCGGGAGGGCCCCAATGAGCAGTTCTTC. It codes for CASSKRGREGPNEQFF.

In DNA, the CDR3 is TGTGCCAGCAGCAGGGGGCGGGCCGAAGAGACCCAGTACTTC. Translating gives CASSRGRAEETQYF. The rearrangement uses TRBV6-5 and TRBJ2-5, with 8 positions matching TRBD1. V lost 6 bases and J lost 3; bases outside the gene matches: 6. The CDR3 has 14 amino acids. Looked up from germline, CDR1 is MNHEY and CDR2 is SVGAGI.

V gene TRBV11-2 combines with J gene TRBJ1-2; D is ambiguous. With 5 bases removed from V and 4 bases from J, the gap between germline ends came to 8 bases. Germline V lookup: CDR1 SGHAT, CDR2 FQNNGV. This CDR3 comprises 12 residues. CDR3 sequence reads: CASSQGIYGYTF. CDR3 nucleotides: TGTGCCAGCAGCCAAGGGATCTATGGCTACACCTTC.

In its sample, this clone ranks as large (0.1 to 1%). The chain combines TRBV6-5 with TRBJ1-1, with unresolved D. Germline V gives CDR1 MNHEY, CDR2 SVGAGI. Trimming shortened V by 10 bases and J by 1 base, and 19 bases separated the two germline ends. The length of the CDR3 is 15 residues. The CDR3 here is CATLLQGGRNTEAFF. The CDR3 bases are TGTGCCACCCTCCTACAAGGCGGACGGAACACTGAAGCTTTCTTT.

This clone came up once. The chain carries TRBV19 and TRBJ2-5; the D is unclear. Trimming removed 7 bases at V and 5 bases at J, with 14 bases between. The CDR3 spans 13 residues. CDR1 LNHDA and CDR2 SQIVND come from the germline V gene (reference sequence). This chain's CDR3 is CASTQVHGETQYF. The DNA for the CDR3 is TGTGCCAGTACCCAGGTCCATGGGGAGACCCAGTACTTC.

The chain joins TRBV5-6 to TRBJ2-6; TRBD2 aligns across 7 bases. V gave up 1 base and J gave up 0 bases; unmatched junction bases: 4. This CDR3 is 17 amino acids long. CDR1 is SGHDT and CDR2 is YYEEEE in the germline V gene. As DNA, the CDR3 is TGTGCCAGCAGCTTGCGCGGGGGAATCTCTGGGGCCAACGTCCTGACTTTC. Translating it yields CASSLRGGISGANVLTF.

This chain links TRBV7-8 with TRBJ2-1; the D is unclear. From germline, CDR1 is SGHVS and CDR2 FQNEAQ. Between the trimmed V and J ends, which lost 1 base and 0 bases, there was a span of 10 bases. This CDR3 is 16 amino acids long. The CDR3 nucleotides are TGTGCCAGCAGCTTAGGGGATAGGAGCTCCTACAATGAGCAGTTCTTC. Protein: CASSLGDRSSYNEQFF.

V gene TRBV6-1 combines with J gene TRBJ1-2; maybe TRBD1 (6 bases). The CDR3 has 15 amino acids. Germline V gene sequence: CDR1 MNHNS, CDR2 SASEGT. Trimming shortened V by 1 base and J by 4 bases, and 13 bases separated the two germline ends. CDR3 coding DNA: TGTGCCAGCAGTGAAGGACTAACCAGGGGCTATGGCTACACCTTC. It encodes CASSEGLTRGYGYTF.

The chain uses TRBV11-2 and TRBJ2-5, with D perhaps TRBD1 (5 bases). The CDR3 has 12 residues. Looked up from germline, CDR1 is SGHAT and CDR2 is FQNNGV. V dropped 5 bases and J dropped 4 bases, with 8 bases sitting between them. Here the CDR3 reads CASSQGVETQYF. The CDR3 DNA reads TGTGCCAGCAGCCAAGGGGTAGAGACCCAGTACTTC.